The sequence of this T cell receptor (beta chain) was determined in a study of T cell changes during pregnancy in multiple sclerosis. The method was immunoSEQ multiplex PCR; TCRdb's version includes in-frame clones alone and lacks a portion of them. The data hold about 34,000 clones, with about 90% observed a single time. The CDR3 extends over 18 amino acids. V dropped 5 bases and J dropped 7; count of bases not matched to a gene: 17. Germline V CDR1 and CDR2: SGHVS, FQNEAQ. The material sequenced was CD8+ T cells from peripheral blood mononuclear cells, taken in the third trimester of pregnancy. The V and J genes are TRBV7-8 and TRBJ1-4; 9 bases fit TRBD1. The sequence was collected from a female donor with multiple sclerosis, enrolled in a pregnancy study. The CDR3 loop is CASSHRVPRDRDSEKLFF. The CDR3 DNA reads as TGTGCCAGCAGCCATAGAGTACCCCGGGACAGGGATTCTGAAAAACTGTTTTTT.